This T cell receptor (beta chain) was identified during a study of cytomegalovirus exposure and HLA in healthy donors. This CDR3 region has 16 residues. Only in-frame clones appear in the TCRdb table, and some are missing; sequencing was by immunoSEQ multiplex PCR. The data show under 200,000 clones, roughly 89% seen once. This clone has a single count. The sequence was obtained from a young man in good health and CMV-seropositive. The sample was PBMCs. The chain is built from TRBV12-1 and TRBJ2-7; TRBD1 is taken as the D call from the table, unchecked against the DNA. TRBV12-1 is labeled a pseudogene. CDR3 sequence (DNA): TGTGCCAGCAGCTTTTTAGGGGGACAGGGCGTCTACGAGCAGTACTTC. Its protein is CASSFLGGQGVYEQYF.